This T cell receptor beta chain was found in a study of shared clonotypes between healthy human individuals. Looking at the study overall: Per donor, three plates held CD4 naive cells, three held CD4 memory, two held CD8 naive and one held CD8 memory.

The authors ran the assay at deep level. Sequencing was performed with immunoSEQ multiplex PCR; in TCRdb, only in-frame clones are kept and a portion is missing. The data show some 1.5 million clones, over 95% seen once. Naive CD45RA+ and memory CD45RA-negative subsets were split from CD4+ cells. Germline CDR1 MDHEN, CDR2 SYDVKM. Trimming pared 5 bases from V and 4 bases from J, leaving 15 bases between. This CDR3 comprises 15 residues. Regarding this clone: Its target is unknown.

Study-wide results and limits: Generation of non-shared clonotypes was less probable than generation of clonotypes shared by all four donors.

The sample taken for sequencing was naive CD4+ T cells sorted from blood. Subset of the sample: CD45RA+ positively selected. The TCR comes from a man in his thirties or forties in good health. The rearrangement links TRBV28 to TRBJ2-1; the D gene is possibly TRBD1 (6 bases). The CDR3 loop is CASSRRTAGYNEQFF. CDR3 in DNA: TGTGCCAGCAGTAGGAGGACAGCAGGGTACAATGAGCAGTTCTTC.